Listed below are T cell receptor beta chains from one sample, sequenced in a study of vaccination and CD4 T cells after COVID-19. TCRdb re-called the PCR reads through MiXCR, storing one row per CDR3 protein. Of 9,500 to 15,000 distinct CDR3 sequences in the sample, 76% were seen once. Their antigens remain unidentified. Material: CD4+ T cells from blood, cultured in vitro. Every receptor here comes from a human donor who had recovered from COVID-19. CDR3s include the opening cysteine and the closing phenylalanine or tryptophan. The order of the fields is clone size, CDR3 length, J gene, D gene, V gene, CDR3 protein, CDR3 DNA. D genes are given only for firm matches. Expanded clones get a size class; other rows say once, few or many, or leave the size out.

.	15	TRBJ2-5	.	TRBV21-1	CASSARTSVQETQYF	TGTGCCAGCAGCGCCAGGACGAGCGTACAAGAGACCCAGTACTTC
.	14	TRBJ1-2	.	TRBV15	CATSRDGGGYGYTF	TGTGCCACCAGCAGAGATGGGGGAGGCTATGGCTACACCTTC
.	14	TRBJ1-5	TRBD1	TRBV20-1	CSAMDRGLAQPQHF	TGCAGTGCAATGGACAGGGGGCTAGCTCAGCCCCAGCATTTT
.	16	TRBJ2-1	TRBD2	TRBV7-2	CASSSRLAGGRNEQFF	TGTGCCAGCAGCTCCCGACTAGCGGGAGGGCGGAATGAGCAGTTCTTC
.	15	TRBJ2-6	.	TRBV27	CASSFMGDRANVLTF	TGTGCCAGCAGTTTTATGGGGGACAGGGCCAACGTCCTGACTTTC
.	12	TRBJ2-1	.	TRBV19	CATEGFSGEQFF	TGTGCCACTGAGGGATTCTCTGGTGAGCAGTTCTTC
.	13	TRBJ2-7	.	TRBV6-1	CASSPALHYEQYF	TGTGCCAGCAGCCCCGCGTTGCACTACGAGCAGTACTTC
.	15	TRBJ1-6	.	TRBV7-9	CASSLVGAQGSPLHF	TGTGCCAGCAGCTTAGTGGGGGCTCAGGGGTCACCCCTCCACTTT
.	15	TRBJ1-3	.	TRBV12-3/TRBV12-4	CASSLGPSSGNTIYF	TGTGCCAGCAGTTTGGGGCCGAGCTCTGGAAACACCATATATTTT
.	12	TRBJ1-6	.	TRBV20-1	CSARDNNSPLHF	TGCAGTGCTCGGGACAATAATTCACCCCTCCACTTT
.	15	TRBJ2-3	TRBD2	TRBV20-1	CSARRLAGATDTQYF	TGCAGTGCTAGAAGACTAGCGGGAGCCACAGATACGCAGTATTTT
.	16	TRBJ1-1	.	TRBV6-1	CASSPTGSRGGTEAFF	TGTGCCAGCAGTCCTACGGGATCTCGGGGGGGGACTGAAGCTTTCTTT
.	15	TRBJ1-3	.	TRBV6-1	CASSSGGASGNTIYF	TGTGCCAGCAGCTCTGGAGGGGCCTCTGGAAACACCATATATTTT
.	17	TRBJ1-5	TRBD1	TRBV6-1	CASSRDPGGLSNQPQHF	TGTGCCAGCAGTCGGGACCCAGGGGGGCTTAGCAATCAGCCCCAGCATTTT
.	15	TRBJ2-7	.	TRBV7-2	CASSYTIAAVYEQYF	TGTGCCAGCAGCTACACTATAGCGGCCGTTTACGAGCAGTACTTC
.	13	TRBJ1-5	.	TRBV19	CAASDKGIGPQHF	TGTGCCGCATCGGACAAGGGGATTGGGCCCCAGCATTTT
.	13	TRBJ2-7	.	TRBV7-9	CASWVRTTYEQYF	TGTGCCAGCTGGGTCAGGACTACCTACGAGCAGTACTTC
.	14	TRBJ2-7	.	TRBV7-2	CASSLNGRGTEQYF	TGTGCCAGCAGCTTAAACGGGAGAGGCACCGAGCAGTACTTC
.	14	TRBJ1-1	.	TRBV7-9	CASSRMTGNTEAFF	TGTGCCAGCAGCCGGATGACAGGGAACACTGAAGCTTTCTTT
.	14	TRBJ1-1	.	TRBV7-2	CASSPGHSNTEAFF	TGTGCCAGCAGCCCGGGACACTCGAACACTGAAGCTTTCTTT
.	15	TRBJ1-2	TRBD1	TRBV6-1	CASKGGQEWAIGYTF	TGTGCCAGCAAGGGAGGACAGGAGTGGGCAATAGGCTACACCTTC
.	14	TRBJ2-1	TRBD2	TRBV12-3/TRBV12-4	CASVWAGGRDEQFF	TGTGCCAGCGTTTGGGCGGGAGGGCGCGATGAGCAGTTCTTC
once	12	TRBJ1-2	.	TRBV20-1	CSAVRDHYGYTF	TGCAGTGCTGTCAGGGATCACTATGGCTACACCTTC
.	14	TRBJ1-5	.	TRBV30	CAWAPGHSNQPQHF	TGTGCCTGGGCCCCGGGACATAGCAATCAGCCCCAGCATTTT
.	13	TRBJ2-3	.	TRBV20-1	CSARVGVLNTQYF	TGCAGTGCTAGAGTGGGGGTTTTAAATACGCAGTATTTT
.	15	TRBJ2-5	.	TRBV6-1	CASSDGSRVQETQYF	TGTGCCAGCAGTGATGGTAGCAGGGTCCAAGAGACCCAGTACTTC
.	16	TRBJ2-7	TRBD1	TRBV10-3	CAISSTHPGQQHEQYF	TGTGCCATCAGCAGCACTCACCCGGGACAGCAGCACGAGCAGTACTTC
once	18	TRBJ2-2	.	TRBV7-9	CASSLGSVGTRGIGELFF	TGTGCCAGCAGCTTAGGGTCGGTCGGGACACGAGGAATCGGGGAGCTGTTTTTT
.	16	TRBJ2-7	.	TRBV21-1	CASSKRWSSGNYEQYF	TGTGCCAGCAGCAAACGATGGTCTAGCGGGAACTACGAGCAGTACTTC
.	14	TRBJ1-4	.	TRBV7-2	CASSKGGPDEKLFF	TGTGCCAGCAGCAAAGGGGGGCCCGATGAAAAACTGTTTTTT
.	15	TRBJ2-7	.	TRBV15	CATSRDLGTGWEQYF	TGTGCCACCAGCAGAGATCTAGGGACCGGGTGGGAGCAGTACTTC
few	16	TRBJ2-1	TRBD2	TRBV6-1	CASSRTSGRANNEQFF	TGTGCCAGCAGCCGGACTAGCGGGAGGGCCAACAATGAGCAGTTCTTC
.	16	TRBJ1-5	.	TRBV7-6	CASSPRAGAGNQPQHF	TGTGCCAGCAGCCCCCGTGCAGGGGCGGGCAATCAGCCCCAGCATTTT
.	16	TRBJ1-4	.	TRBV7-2	CASSSQGTATNEKLFF	TGTGCCAGCAGCTCTCAGGGGACTGCAACTAATGAAAAACTGTTTTTT
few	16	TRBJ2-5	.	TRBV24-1	CATSGLKGTIQETQYF	TGTGCCACCAGTGGATTAAAGGGAACCATCCAAGAGACCCAGTACTTC
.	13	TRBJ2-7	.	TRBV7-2	CASSMGRGYEQYF	TGTGCCAGCAGCATGGGACGGGGATACGAGCAGTACTTC
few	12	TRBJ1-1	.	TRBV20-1	CSVVTTLTEAFF	TGCAGTGTTGTGACCACGTTAACTGAAGCTTTCTTT
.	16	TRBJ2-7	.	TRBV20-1	CSASFGVQDAFHEQYF	TGCAGTGCTAGCTTCGGGGTCCAGGACGCTTTCCACGAGCAGTACTTC
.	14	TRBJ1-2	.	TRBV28	CASTLQWSSYGYTF	TGTGCCAGCACCCTACAATGGAGCAGCTATGGCTACACCTTC
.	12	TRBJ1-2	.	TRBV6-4	CASTVLAYGYTF	TGTGCCAGTACAGTTCTGGCCTATGGCTACACCTTC
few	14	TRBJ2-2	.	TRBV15	CATSRDWSTGELFF	TGTGCCACCAGCAGAGATTGGAGCACCGGGGAGCTGTTTTTT
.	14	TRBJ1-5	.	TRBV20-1	CSAYPGWGNQPQHF	TGCAGTGCATACCCCGGCTGGGGCAATCAGCCCCAGCATTTT
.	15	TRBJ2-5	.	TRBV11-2	CASSLGPRGQETQYF	TGTGCCAGCAGCTTAGGTCCGAGAGGCCAAGAGACCCAGTACTTC
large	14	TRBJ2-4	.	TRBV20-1	CSARDPGSKNIQYF	TGCAGTGCTAGAGACCCGGGCTCTAAAAACATTCAGTACTTC
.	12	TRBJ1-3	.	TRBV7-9	CASSLSGNTIYF	TGTGCCAGCAGCTTATCCGGAAACACCATATATTTT
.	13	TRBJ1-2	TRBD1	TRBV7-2	CASSANRGRGYTF	TGTGCCAGCAGCGCAAACAGGGGGCGGGGCTACACCTTC
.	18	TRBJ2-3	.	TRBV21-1	CASSTKSSGSKKTDTQYF	TGTGCCAGCAGCACCAAAAGTAGCGGGAGTAAAAAGACAGATACGCAGTATTTT
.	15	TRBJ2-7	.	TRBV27	CASSGPGHPPYEQYF	TGTGCCAGCAGTGGCCCGGGACACCCACCCTACGAGCAGTACTTC
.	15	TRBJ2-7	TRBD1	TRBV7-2	CASSLGTGYSYEQYF	TGTGCCAGCAGCTTAGGGACAGGTTATTCCTACGAGCAGTACTTC
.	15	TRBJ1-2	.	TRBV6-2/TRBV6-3	CASIPAGTQLYGYTF	TGTGCCAGCATCCCAGCAGGGACTCAACTCTATGGCTACACCTTC
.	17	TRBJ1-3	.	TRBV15	CATSRDYVGAGGNTIYF	TGTGCCACCAGCAGAGATTATGTGGGGGCTGGGGGAAACACCATATATTTT
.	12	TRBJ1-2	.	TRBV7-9	CATNLAPYGYTF	TGTGCCACCAATTTAGCCCCTTATGGCTACACCTTC
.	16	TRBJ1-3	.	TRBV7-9	CASSFWPGAVGNTIYF	TGTGCCAGCAGCTTTTGGCCCGGGGCGGTTGGAAACACCATATATTTT
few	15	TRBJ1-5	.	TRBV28	CASSDLKKGYQPQHF	TGTGCCAGCAGTGACCTGAAGAAAGGTTATCAGCCCCAGCATTTT
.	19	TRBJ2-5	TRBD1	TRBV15	CATSGTDTPKVGYQETQYF	TGTGCCACCAGCGGGACAGACACCCCGAAGGTGGGGTACCAAGAGACCCAGTACTTC